This T cell receptor beta chain is drawn from a study of tumor-infiltrating lymphocytes in primary liver carcinoma. For the study at large: Productive TCRbeta reads per sample were roughly 3.5 to 7.5 million, not differing by tissue.

Unsorted bulk tissue, roughly 19-33 mg of it, served as the source for co-extraction of RNA and DNA. This CDR3 is 14 amino acids long. CDR1 is SGHAT and CDR2 is FQNNGV in the germline V gene. A constant-region primer served to make TCR beta cDNA from around 540 ng total RNA. Nested multiplex PCR, run for three rounds with slightly modified ARM-PCR, yielded TCR beta libraries. The two initial PCR rounds, roughly 10 cycles each, used TRBV1-TRBV30 forward and C-beta reverse primers. TCRdb used MiXCR to reprocess the multiplex PCR reads, holding one entry per CDR3 protein. The repertoire holds roughly 200,000 distinct CDR3 sequences, with around 85% as singletons. On this clonotype: The junction shows a germline mismatch at one end, possibly a read error.

The sample was tumor tissue from primary liver carcinoma. This sequence joins TRBV11-2 and TRBJ2-3; D is undetermined. The sequence was obtained from a man aged 40-55 years with primary liver carcinoma and hepatitis B virus infection. CDR3 loop: CASSLDVHTDMQYF. CDR3 nucleotides: TGTGCCAGCAGCTTAGATGTCCACACAGATATGCAGTATTTT.